The 4 T cell receptor beta chains presented below share a single source sample, sequenced in a study of CD8+ T cells in alopecia areata. Following RNA extraction, reverse transcription yielded cDNA that acted as the sequencing template. Repertoires were generated with immunoSEQ multiplex PCR, while TCRdb's copy carries only in-frame clones and drops some. The sample has around 80,000 clones; approximately 50% are singletons. The source material was NKG2D-high CD8+ T cells sorted from blood. These receptors originate from a human donor with alopecia areata.

This chain uses TRBV29-1 with TRBJ2-7; TRBD2 might be the D (6 bases). The V end lost 6 bases, the J end lost 4 bases, and 13 bases lay between the germline ends. The CDR3 extends over 12 amino acids. The V gene's germline CDR1 is SQVTM and CDR2 ANQGSEA. The DNA for the CDR3 is TGCAGCGTCCGGGACGGGACTTACGAGCAGTACTTC. It encodes CSVRDGTYEQYF.

This clone was counted between two and nine times. The chain uses TRBV20-1 and TRBJ2-5; D is ambiguous. The germline V gene encodes CDR1 DFQATT and CDR2 SNEGSKA (reference sequence). The V and J ends lost 6 bases and 7 bases respectively, with 12 bases between them. This CDR3 region has 11 residues. The CDR3 loop is CSARPIGTQYF. The CDR3, as DNA: TGCAGTGCAAGACCCATTGGGACCCAGTACTTC.

This clone was seen a few times. The chain recombines TRBV10-3 with TRBJ2-7, with D hard to call. V was shortened by 6 bases and J by 4 bases, with 10 bases between the two germline ends. Germline-derived CDR1 and CDR2 are ENHRY and SYGVKD. CDR3 length: 12 amino acids. For the CDR3, the DNA is TGTGCCATCAGGGACGCCTTTTACGAGCAGTACTTC. Translating gives CAIRDAFYEQYF.

This chain connects TRBV4-1 to TRBJ1-5; D ambiguous. This CDR3 has 16 residues. The V end was cut by 4 bases, the J end by 4 bases, with 17 bases between. Per germline, CDR1 MGHRA and CDR2 YSYEKL. The CDR3 nucleotides read TGCGCCAGCAGCCTGGTCGAGACACCAACTAATCAGCCCCAGCATTTT. Translating it yields CASSLVETPTNQPQHF.